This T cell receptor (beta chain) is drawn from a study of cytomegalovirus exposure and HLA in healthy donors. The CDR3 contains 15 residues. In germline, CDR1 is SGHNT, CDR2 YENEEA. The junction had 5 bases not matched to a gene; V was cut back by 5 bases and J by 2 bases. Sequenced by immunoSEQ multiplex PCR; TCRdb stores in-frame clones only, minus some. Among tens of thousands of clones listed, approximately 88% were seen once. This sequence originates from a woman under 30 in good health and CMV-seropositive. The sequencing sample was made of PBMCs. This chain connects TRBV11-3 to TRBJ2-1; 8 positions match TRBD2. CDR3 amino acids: CASSHGGEAYNEQFF. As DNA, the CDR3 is TGTGCCAGCAGCCACGGGGGGGAAGCCTACAATGAGCAGTTCTTC.